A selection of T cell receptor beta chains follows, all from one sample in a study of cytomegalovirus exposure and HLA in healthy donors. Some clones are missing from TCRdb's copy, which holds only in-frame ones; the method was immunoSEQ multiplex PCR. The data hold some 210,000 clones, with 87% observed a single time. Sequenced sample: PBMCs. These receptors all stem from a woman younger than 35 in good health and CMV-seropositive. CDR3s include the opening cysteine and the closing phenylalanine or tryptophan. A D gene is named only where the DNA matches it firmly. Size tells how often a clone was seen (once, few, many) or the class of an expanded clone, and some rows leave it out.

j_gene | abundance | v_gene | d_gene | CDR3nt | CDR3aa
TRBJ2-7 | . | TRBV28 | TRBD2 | TGTGCCAGCAGTTCCCGGACTAGCGCTACCTACGAGCAGTACTTC | CASSSRTSATYEQYF
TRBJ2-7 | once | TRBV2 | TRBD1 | TGTGCCAGCAGCGCGGACAGGGGGCGTTGGGAGCAGTACTTC | CASSADRGRWEQYF
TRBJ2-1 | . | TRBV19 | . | TGTGCCAGTAGTATCCGCGGCGTGGATGAGCAGTTCTTC | CASSIRGVDEQFF
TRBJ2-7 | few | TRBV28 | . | TGTGCCAGCGCTCAAAGACCCGGGACTGCGCGCTACGAGCAGTACTTC | CASAQRPGTARYEQYF
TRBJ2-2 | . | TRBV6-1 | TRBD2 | TGTGCCAGCAGTCCGACTAGCGGGGACACCGGGGAGCTGTTTTTT | CASSPTSGDTGELFF
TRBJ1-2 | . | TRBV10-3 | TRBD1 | TGTGCCATCGCCCGGGACAGGGGATTCTATGGCTACACCTTC | CAIARDRGFYGYTF
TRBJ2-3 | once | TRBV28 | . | TGTGCCAGCAGTAGACTGGGGAGAAATGCAGATACGCAGTATTTT | CASSRLGRNADTQYF
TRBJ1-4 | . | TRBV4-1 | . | TGCGCCAGCAGCGGAGTGAGAGGGCGGGGAGACGAAAAACTGTTTTTT | CASSGVRGRGDEKLFF
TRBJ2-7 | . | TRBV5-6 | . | TGTGCCAGCAGCTTTACGAGGTTCCGGGAAGTCTACGAGCAGTACTTC | CASSFTRFREVYEQYF
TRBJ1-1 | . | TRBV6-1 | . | TGTGCCAGCAGTGAACAGGGGATGAACACTGAAGCTTTCTTT | CASSEQGMNTEAFF
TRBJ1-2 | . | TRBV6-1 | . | TGTGCCAGCAGTTGGGGAGGCGGCTACACCTTC | CASSWGGGYTF
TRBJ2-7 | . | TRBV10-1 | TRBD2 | TGCGCCAGCAGTGAGGGCCCGGGAGGGGTCTACGAGCAGTACTTC | CASSEGPGGVYEQYF
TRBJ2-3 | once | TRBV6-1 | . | TGTGCCAGCAGTGACACGCGATTTACCTTGAGCACAGATACGCAGTATTTT | CASSDTRFTLSTDTQYF
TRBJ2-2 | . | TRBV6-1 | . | TGTGCCAGCAGTGAAGCGAGGCTGGCAGGGGCCAGAACGAACACCGGGGAGCTGTTTTTT | CASSEARLAGARTNTGELFF
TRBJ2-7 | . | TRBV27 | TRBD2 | TGTGCCAGCAGCCCAGCGGGAGGGCCCTACGAGCAGTACTTC | CASSPAGGPYEQYF